These 23 T cell receptor beta chains came from one sample sequenced in a study of OX40 agonist ivuxolimab in advanced cancers. Sequencing was performed with immunoSEQ multiplex PCR; in TCRdb, only in-frame clones are kept and a portion is missing. This sample yields around 25,000 clones, of which approximately 80% are seen a single time; roughly 26% belongs to the top ten. Material: CD4+ or CD8+ T cells sorted from blood, obtained in a trial of the OX40 agonist ivuxolimab. The receptors come from an adult with an advanced solid tumor such as melanoma, head and neck, liver or kidney cancer.

The rearrangement joins TRBV7-3 to TRBJ2-2; possibly TRBD1 for D (6 bases). This CDR3 comprises 13 residues. V lost 5 bases to trimming and J lost 6 bases, with 10 bases between them. Germline V CDR1 and CDR2: SGHTA, FQGTGA. The DNA of the CDR3 is TGTGCCAGCAGCCCCACAGGGCCCGGGGAGCTGTTTTTT. This gives the protein CASSPTGPGELFF.

This chain uses TRBV13 with TRBJ1-4; D is undetermined. The CDR3 has 14 amino acids. The germline V and J ends were trimmed by 0 bases and 0 bases, with 2 bases remaining between them. Germline CDR1 is PRHDT and CDR2 is FYEKMQ (reference sequence). CDR3 residues: CASSLGATNEKLFF. Here the CDR3 DNA reads TGTGCCAGCAGCTTAGGGGCAACTAATGAAAAACTGTTTTTT.

The chain recombines TRBV19 with TRBJ2-2; the D gene is possibly TRBD2 (5 bases). Between the trimmed V and J ends, which lost 1 base and 4 bases, there was a span of 10 bases. The CDR3 totals 15 residues. Germline V CDR1 and CDR2: LNHDA, SQIVND (reference sequence). CDR3 bases: TGTGCCAGTAGTATAGCGGGGATGGGCACCGGGGAGCTGTTTTTT. Protein product: CASSIAGMGTGELFF.

The chain recombines TRBV30 with TRBJ2-7; TRBD2 matches at 11 bases. The trim removed 3 bases at V and 0 bases at J, leaving 4 bases unmatched. Germline V gives CDR1 GTSNPN, CDR2 SVGIG (reference sequence). This CDR3 comprises 15 residues. The CDR3 nucleotides are TGTGCCTGGAGGGTGGGGACTAGCGGCTCCTACGAGCAGTACTTC. Translation: CAWRVGTSGSYEQYF. The full variable domain, with the rest looked up from reference TRBV30 and TRBJ2-7, is SQTIHQWPATLVQPVGSPLSLECTVEGTSNPNLYWYRQAAGRGLQLLFYSVGIGQISSEVPQNLSASRPQDRQFILSSKKLLLSDSGFYLCAWRVGTSGSYEQYFGPGTRLTVT.

The CDR3 DNA follows: TGTGCCAGCAGCTTGATGGGCAGGGACGTTTACGAGCAGTACTTC. It encodes CASSLMGRDVYEQYF. The rearrangement joins TRBV5-4 to TRBJ2-7, with D tentatively TRBD1 or TRBD2 (5 bases each). Germline V gene lookup returns CDR1 SGHNT and CDR2 YYREEE (reference sequence). The CDR3 totals 15 residues. The V and J ends lost 1 base and 4 bases respectively, with 15 bases between them.

J is TRBJ1-2 and V is TRBV30, with TRBD1 matching over 8 bases. Germline V gene data show CDR1 as GTSNPN and CDR2 as SVGIG (reference sequence). Trimming at V came to 0 bases and at J to 3 bases, leaving 3 bases not matched to a gene. The CDR3 sequence is 14 residues long. The CDR3 sequence is CAWSVGTGDYGYTF. CDR3 DNA: TGTGCCTGGAGTGTCGGGACAGGTGACTATGGCTACACCTTC.

The chain uses TRBV5-4 and TRBJ2-3; 7 nucleotides agree with TRBD1. V lost 4 bases to trimming and J lost 2 bases; unmatched junction nucleotides: 7. CDR3 size: 15 residues. The germline V gene encodes CDR1 SGHNT and CDR2 YYREEE (reference sequence). The CDR3 DNA reads TGTGCCAGCAGCCCCGGACAGGAGTTCACAGATACGCAGTATTTT. Translated: CASSPGQEFTDTQYF.

The V and J genes are TRBV4-1 and TRBJ2-1; no firm D call. V was pared by 3 bases and J by 9 bases, with 9 bases between. Germline-derived CDR1 and CDR2 are MGHRA and YSYEKL. The CDR3 length is 12 residues. Here the CDR3 DNA reads TGCGCCAGCAGCCAGGGATTGCGTGAGCAGTTCTTC. This gives the protein CASSQGLREQFF.

The rearrangement links TRBV27 to TRBJ2-5, with D perhaps matching TRBD1 (6 bases). The CDR3 is 14 amino acids. CDR1 MNHEY and CDR2 SMNVEV come from the germline V gene (reference sequence). The germline V and J ends were trimmed by 6 bases and 1 base, with 12 bases remaining between them. CDR3 sequence: CASRIQGGQETQYF. In DNA form, the CDR3 reads TGTGCCAGCAGGATACAGGGTGGCCAAGAGACCCAGTACTTC.

This clone was seen once. The chain employs TRBV28 and TRBJ2-7, with D possibly TRBD2 on 6 matching bases. The V and J ends lost 1 base and 3 bases respectively, with 7 bases between them. The CDR3 has 13 amino acids. Germline V CDR1 and CDR2: MDHEN, SYDVKM. CDR3 nucleotides: TGTGCCAGCAGTTTATACGGGGGCTACGAGCAGTACTTC. This encodes CASSLYGGYEQYF.

This clone was found once. The V call is TRBV21-1, the J call TRBJ2-1; the table calls TRBD1, which could not be checked here. TRBV21-1 is classified as a pseudogene. The CDR3 sequence is 15 residues long. The CDR3 DNA follows: TGTGCCAGCAGCAAGGGGGACAGGGGGGACAATGAGCAGTTCTTC. It is translated as CASSKGDRGDNEQFF.

To note about this clone: An end of the junction does not agree with germline; a read error may underlie this. This sequence joins TRBV27 and TRBJ2-7; 14 bases map to TRBD2. Germline V gene data show CDR1 as MNHEY and CDR2 as SMNVEV (reference sequence). This CDR3 comprises 14 residues. CDR3: CASSLSGTSGSPYF. CDR3 nucleotide sequence: TGTGCCAGCAGCTTATCCGGGACTAGCGGGAGTCCGTACTTC.

In its sample, this clone was seen once. This chain links TRBV14 with TRBJ2-7, with D unresolved. V was clipped by 4 bases and J by 0 bases, with 7 bases between them. From germline, CDR1 is SGHDN and CDR2 FVKESK. The CDR3 runs to 13 residues. In DNA form, the CDR3 reads TGTGCCAGCAGCCCCTCGAGCTCCTACGAGCAGTACTTC. Translating it yields CASSPSSSYEQYF.

The CDR3 sequence: CASSVDRGRGYGYTF. CDR3 DNA sequence: TGTGCCAGCAGCGTCGACAGGGGACGTGGCTATGGCTACACCTTC. The rearrangement uses TRBV5-3 and TRBJ1-2; TRBD1 aligns across 8 bases. TRBV5-3 is designated an ORF whose function remains uncertain. V was pared by 8 bases and J by 4 bases, with 13 bases of the junction left unmatched. The CDR3 runs to 15 residues.

The rearrangement joins TRBV29-1 to TRBJ1-2; D not certain. The CDR3 spans 11 residues. Trimming took off 6 bases at V and 2 bases at J, with 7 bases between the two ends. Germline CDR1 SQVTM, CDR2 ANQGSEA. CDR3 sequence reads: CSVTGNYGYTF. CDR3 nucleotide sequence: TGCAGCGTGACCGGGAACTATGGCTACACCTTC. The full variable domain, rest sourced from reference TRBV29-1 and TRBJ1-2, is SAVISQKPSRDICQRGTSLTIQCQVDSQVTMMFWYRQQPGQSLTLIATANQGSEATYESGFVIDKFPISRPNLTFSTLTVSNMSPEDSSIYLCSVTGNYGYTFGSGTRLTVV.

The chain uses TRBV29-1 and TRBJ2-5; no reliable D call. CDR1 SQVTM and CDR2 ANQGSEA come from the germline V gene. V was shortened by 1 base and J by 4 bases, with 1 base between the two germline ends. The CDR3 spans 10 residues. In DNA, the CDR3 is TGCAGCGTTGAAGCAGAGACCCAGTACTTC. Residues: CSVEAETQYF.

This clone has a single count. The rearrangement links TRBV27 to TRBJ1-1; maybe TRBD1 (6 bases). The CDR3 length is 13 residues. With 5 bases removed from V and 4 bases from J, the gap between germline ends came to 11 bases. CDR1 and CDR2 (germline): MNHEY, SMNVEV (reference sequence). CDR3 in amino acids: CASSRQGLTEAFF. CDR3 in DNA: TGTGCCAGCAGTCGTCAGGGGCTCACTGAAGCTTTCTTT.

The chain joins TRBV7-8 to TRBJ2-1; TRBD1 or TRBD2 may be the D gene (6 bases each). From germline, CDR1 is SGHVS and CDR2 FQNEAQ. The V gene lost 1 base and the J gene lost 5 bases, with 9 bases spanning the gap. This CDR3 comprises 14 residues. The CDR3 reads CASSLVRGDNEQFF. Here the CDR3 DNA reads TGTGCCAGCAGCTTAGTAAGGGGGGACAATGAGCAGTTCTTC.

In this sample, this clone turned up once. The chain combines TRBV6-1 with TRBJ2-3; TRBD2 might be the D (6 bases). Deletions cut 0 bases from V and 10 bases from J, with 17 bases between. Germline CDR1 is MNHNS and CDR2 is SASEGT. This CDR3 region has 15 residues. This CDR3 is CASSEASEGGGAQYF. CDR3 nucleotides: TGTGCCAGCAGTGAAGCCTCGGAGGGCGGTGGTGCGCAGTATTTT.

In its sample, this clone was seen once. J is TRBJ2-4 and V is TRBV9, with D tentatively TRBD1 or TRBD2 (5 bases each). The V end lost 0 bases, the J end lost 7 bases, and 17 bases lay between the germline ends. Germline V lookup: CDR1 SGDLS, CDR2 YYNGEE. The CDR3 extends over 16 amino acids. The DNA for the CDR3 is TGTGCCAGCAGCGTAGCAGGGACCCCTGCCTCCAACATTCAGTACTTC. Its protein product is CASSVAGTPASNIQYF.

About this clone: One junction end disagrees with the germline gene, perhaps due to a read error. The chain is built from TRBV7-7 and TRBJ2-3, with 8 bases that match TRBD2. The CDR3 is 17 amino acids. Germline CDR1 and CDR2: SSHAT and FNYEAQ (reference sequence). The CDR3: CASSLGREAGATDTQYF. CDR3 bases: TGTGCTAGCAGCTTAGGACGGGAAGCGGGAGCCACAGATACGCAGTATTTT.

J is TRBJ2-3 and V is TRBV4-1; D remains ambiguous. The germline V and J ends were trimmed by 6 bases and 5 bases, with 18 bases remaining between them. The CDR3 is 15 amino acids. Germline CDR1 is MGHRA and CDR2 is YSYEKL. The CDR3 sequence: CASRLQEWVLDTQYF. The CDR3 DNA is TGCGCCAGCAGACTCCAAGAATGGGTTTTAGATACGCAGTATTTT.

The genes are TRBV28 and TRBJ1-1, with unresolved D. Trimming pared 5 bases from V and 3 bases from J, leaving 16 bases between. CDR1 and CDR2 (germline): MDHEN, SYDVKM. The CDR3 extends over 15 amino acids. The CDR3 nucleotides read TGTGCCAGCAGTCCCCCGCAGGAAACCGACACTGAAGCTTTCTTT. This gives the protein CASSPPQETDTEAFF.